Below, 3 T cell receptor beta chains from the same sample are listed, as sequenced in a study of type 1 regulatory T cells. Their specific antigens are unknown. A single record per CDR3 protein comes from TCRdb applying MiXCR to the reads. Of about 62,000 distinct CDR3 sequences in the sample, 60% to 65% were seen once. Source material: cultured non-Tr1 T cells, either the whole culture or a sorted T cell fraction (not recorded which). These receptors came from a human donor in good health.

Points on this clonotype: At one of its ends the junction is not consistent with the germline gene, which may arise from a read error. The rearrangement uses TRBV5-5 and TRBJ2-7, with 12 bases aligning to TRBD1. Germline V gives CDR1 SGHKS, CDR2 YYEKEE (reference sequence). CDR3 length: 14 amino acids. The CDR3 protein is CASSLGQGATMQYF. DNA for the CDR3: TGTGCCAGCAGTTTGGGACAGGGGGCGACGATGCAGTACTTC.

This clonotype has just a few counts. The chain employs TRBV4-3 and TRBJ2-1; D not certain. Germline V lookup: CDR1 LGHNA, CDR2 YSLEER. Deletions cut 0 bases from V and 10 bases from J, with 16 bases between. The CDR3 length is 15 residues. CDR3 in amino acids: CASSQDARDAAEQFF. As DNA, the CDR3 is TGCGCCAGCAGCCAAGATGCCAGAGACGCGGCCGAGCAGTTCTTC.

The genes are TRBV20-1 and TRBJ2-7, with a weak D call TRBD2 (6 bases). Germline CDR1 DFQATT, CDR2 SNEGSKA (reference sequence). This CDR3 is 13 amino acids long. CDR3 sequence (DNA): TGCAGCCCTAATTCCGGGACTGGCTACGAGCAGTACTTC. Encoded protein: CSPNSGTGYEQYF.